Shown below are 2 T cell receptor beta chains from a single sample sequenced in a study of CD8 T cells in Susac syndrome. It was with random hexamers that roughly 0.45 to 1 ug RNA was reverse transcribed. TCRdb processed the immunoSEQ multiplex PCR reads anew with MiXCR; each CDR3 protein has one entry. Among hundreds of thousands of distinct CDR3 sequences, roughly 94% were seen once, and the ten largest hold around 0.08%. The specimen sequenced was CD4+ T cells from PBMCs. These receptors came from a human donor with multiple sclerosis.

This chain connects TRBV13 to TRBJ2-1; D gene uncertain. CDR1 is PRHDT, CDR2 FYEKMQ, per germline (reference sequence). Trimming took off 4 bases at V and 7 bases at J, with 11 bases between the two ends. There are 13 residues in the CDR3. The CDR3 protein is CASSSYMENEQFF. In DNA, the CDR3 is TGTGCCAGCAGCTCCTACATGGAGAATGAGCAGTTCTTC.

This sequence joins TRBV5-6 and TRBJ2-7, with D maybe TRBD2 (5 bases). V was shortened by 0 bases and J by 4 bases, with 11 bases between the two germline ends. The CDR3 runs to 14 residues. CDR1 is SGHDT, CDR2 YYEEEE, per germline. CDR3: CASSLARRRYEQYV. In DNA form, the CDR3 reads TGTGCCAGCAGCTTGGCTCGAAGGAGGTACGAGCAGTACGTC.